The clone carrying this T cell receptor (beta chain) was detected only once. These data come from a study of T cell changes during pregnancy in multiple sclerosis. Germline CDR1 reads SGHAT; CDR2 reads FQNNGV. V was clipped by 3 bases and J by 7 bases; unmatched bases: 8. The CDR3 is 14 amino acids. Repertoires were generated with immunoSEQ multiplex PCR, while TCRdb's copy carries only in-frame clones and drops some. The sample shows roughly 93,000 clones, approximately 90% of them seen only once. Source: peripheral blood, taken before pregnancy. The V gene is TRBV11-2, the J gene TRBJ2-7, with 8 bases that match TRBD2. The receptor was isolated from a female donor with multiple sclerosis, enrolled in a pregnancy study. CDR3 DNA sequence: TGTGCCAGCAGCTTGTCAGGACTAGCTAGGGAGCAGTACTTC. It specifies CASSLSGLAREQYF.